This T cell receptor beta chain originates from a study of CD4 T cells in relation to SARS-CoV-2 and coronaviruses. The data were produced by immunoSEQ multiplex PCR, yet TCRdb's version contains in-frame clones alone and is incomplete. The sample records some 11,000 clones, 70% to 85% being singletons. Germline V gives CDR1 SGHNT, CDR2 YYREEE (reference sequence). CDR3 size: 12 residues. V was shortened by 2 bases and J by 3 bases, with 5 bases between the two germline ends. The unexposed donors gave CD4+ T cells in about 2011-2019, prior to COVID-19. The cells were cultured for under twelve days before CD4+ T cells were isolated. Unexposed-donor CD4+ T cells were probed with SARS-CoV-2 S/N and four cold-coronavirus spikes, cells permitting. In regard to this clone: The antigen is unknown.

This clonotype was obtained from a human donor in good health. The specimen sequenced was CD4+ T cells from PBMCs, cultured in vitro. This chain joins TRBV5-4 and TRBJ1-2; D is unclear. This CDR3 reads CASSLDDYGYTF. The CDR3 DNA reads TGTGCCAGCAGCTTAGACGACTATGGCTACACCTTC.